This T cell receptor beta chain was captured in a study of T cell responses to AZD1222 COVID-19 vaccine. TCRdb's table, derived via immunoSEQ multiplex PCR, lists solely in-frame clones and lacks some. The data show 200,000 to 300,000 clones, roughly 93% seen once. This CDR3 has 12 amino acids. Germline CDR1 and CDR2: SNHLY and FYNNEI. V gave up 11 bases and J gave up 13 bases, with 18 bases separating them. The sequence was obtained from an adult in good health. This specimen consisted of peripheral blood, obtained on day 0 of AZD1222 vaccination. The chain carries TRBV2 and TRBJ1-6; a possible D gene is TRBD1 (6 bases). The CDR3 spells CAGSQGRVPLHF. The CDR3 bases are TGTGCCGGATCACAGGGAAGGGTCCCCCTCCACTTT.